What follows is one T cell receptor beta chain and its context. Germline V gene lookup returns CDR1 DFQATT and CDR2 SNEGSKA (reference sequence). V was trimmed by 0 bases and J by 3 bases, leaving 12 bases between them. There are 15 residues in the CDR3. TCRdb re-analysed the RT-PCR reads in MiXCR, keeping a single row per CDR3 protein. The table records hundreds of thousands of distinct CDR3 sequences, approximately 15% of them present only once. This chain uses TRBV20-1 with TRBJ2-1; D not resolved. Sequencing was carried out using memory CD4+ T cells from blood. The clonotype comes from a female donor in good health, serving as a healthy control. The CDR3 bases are TGCAGTGCTAGAGATCGGTGGGCCAACTACAATGAGCAGTTCTTC. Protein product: CSARDRWANYNEQFF.